The 18 T cell receptor beta chains in this list originate from one sample, sequenced in a study of beta chain features in type 1 diabetes. Reverse transcription of all isolated RNA meant that expressed TCRB transcripts were sequenced. Clones were read by immunoSEQ multiplex PCR, and TCRdb kept only the in-frame ones, dropping some. Of under 350,000 clones listed, under 8.5% are singletons. The specimen was central memory CD4+ T cells from blood. These receptors originate from a woman between 18 and 30 years old in good health.

This chain joins TRBV6-6 and TRBJ2-5; no firm D call. Germline V gene data show CDR1 as MNHNY and CDR2 as SVGAGI (reference sequence). V lost 5 bases, J lost 5 bases, and 9 bases lay in between. The length of the CDR3 is 12 residues. The CDR3 DNA reads as TGTGCCAGCAGTGCGAGGCGGGAGACCCAGTACTTC. Encoded protein: CASSARRETQYF.

This clone came up a few times. V and J are TRBV27 and TRBJ2-5; 7 nucleotides line up with TRBD1. V dropped 7 bases and J dropped 4; count of bases not matched to a gene: 18. The V gene's germline CDR1 is MNHEY and CDR2 SMNVEV (reference sequence). The CDR3 runs 17 residues. CDR3 in amino acids: CASNPYDRAPIGETQYF. The CDR3 bases are TGTGCCAGCAATCCCTACGACAGGGCCCCAATTGGAGAGACCCAGTACTTC.

This clone was found a few times. This rearrangement joins TRBV5-1 to TRBJ1-1; 7 nucleotides line up with TRBD1. Germline loops: CDR1 SGHRS, CDR2 YFSETQ. The CDR3 contains 15 residues. The junction had 8 bases not matched to a gene; V was cut back by 5 bases and J by 1 base. This CDR3 is CASRRDSLRNTEAFF. CDR3 bases: TGCGCCAGCAGACGGGACAGCCTGCGGAACACTGAAGCTTTCTTT.

This chain joins TRBV5-1 and TRBJ2-5, with 7 bases fitting TRBD2. CDR1 is SGHRS and CDR2 is YFSETQ in the germline V gene. The CDR3 spans 15 residues. J was trimmed by 1 base and V by 0 bases; bases with no gene match: 3. The DNA of the CDR3 is TGCGCCAGCAGCTTGGTGCGGGGGATCCAAGAGACCCAGTACTTC. This codes for CASSLVRGIQETQYF.

The table lists this clone with a few counts. This rearrangement joins TRBV11-2 to TRBJ2-5; 8 bases fit TRBD1. From germline, CDR1 is SGHAT and CDR2 FQNNGV. CDR3 length equals 15 residues. Trimming at V came to 7 bases and at J to 4 bases, leaving 11 bases not matched to a gene. The CDR3 loop is CASTKRQGARETQYF. The CDR3 DNA is TGTGCCAGCACCAAAAGGCAGGGGGCGCGAGAGACCCAGTACTTC.

The chain uses TRBV4-1 and TRBJ2-1, with D unclear. V was clipped by 0 bases and J by 6 bases, with 15 bases between them. The CDR3 length is 16 residues. Germline CDR1 and CDR2: MGHRA and YSYEKL. CDR3 in amino acids: CASSQDPNRLINEQFF. The CDR3 nucleotides are TGCGCCAGCAGCCAAGATCCGAACAGATTAATCAATGAGCAGTTCTTC.

This sequence joins TRBV11-2 and TRBJ2-7; TRBD2 matches at 9 bases. The CDR3 is made up of 17 amino acids. Germline CDR1 and CDR2: SGHAT and FQNNGV. The junction had 14 bases not matched to a gene; V was cut back by 5 bases and J by 3 bases. CDR3 region: CASSPQTSGQPIYEQYF. The CDR3 coding sequence is TGTGCCAGCAGCCCCCAGACTAGCGGACAACCAATCTACGAGCAGTACTTC.

There are a few counts of this clone. Other DNA variants within this sample encode the same CDR3. This chain links TRBV6-5 with TRBJ1-2; D is possibly TRBD1 (5 bases). Germline CDR1 is MNHEY and CDR2 is SVGAGI. The CDR3 consists of 13 residues. Trimming pared 4 bases from V and 3 bases from J, leaving 9 bases between. The DNA for the CDR3 is TGTGCCAGCAGTTCAACAGGAGACTATGGCTACACCTTC. Its protein product is CASSSTGDYGYTF.

This chain uses TRBV7-8 with TRBJ1-5, with D possibly TRBD1 on 5 matching bases. V was cut by 1 base and J by 7 bases, with 11 bases left in between. In germline, CDR1 is SGHVS, CDR2 FQNEAQ. The CDR3 has 14 amino acids. The CDR3 coding sequence is TGTGCCAGCAGCTTAGATTCGGGGCGGCAGCCCCAGCATTTT. Protein sequence: CASSLDSGRQPQHF.

CDR3 in amino acids: CASSRGFKIYF. Written as DNA, the CDR3 is TGTGCCAGCAGCCGCGGATTTAAGATATATTTT. V is TRBV7-2 and J is TRBJ1-3, with D unclear. The CDR3 has 11 residues. In germline, CDR1 is SGHTA, CDR2 FQGNSA. Trimming stripped 5 bases from V and 13 bases from J, with 12 bases between. Full variable domain (remainder filled in from reference TRBV7-2 and TRBJ1-3): GAGVSQSPSNKVTEKGKDVELRCDPISGHTALYWYRQSLGQGLEFLIYFQGNSAPDKSGLPSDRFSAERTGGSVSTLTIQRTQQEDSAVYLCASSRGFKIYFGEGSWLTVV.

The chain has TRBV10-3 and TRBJ1-1, with D possibly TRBD1 on 5 matching bases. V was trimmed by 0 bases and J by 11 bases, leaving 10 bases between them. Germline lookup yields CDR1 ENHRY and CDR2 SYGVKD. This CDR3 has 12 amino acids. This CDR3 reads CAISESGPRAFF. As DNA, the CDR3 is TGTGCCATCAGTGAGTCGGGACCCAGGGCTTTCTTT.

This clone was seen at least ten times. The chain has TRBV7-2 and TRBJ2-2; D not resolved. Germline V gives CDR1 SGHTA, CDR2 FQGNSA. The CDR3 sequence is 14 residues long. The V end was cut by 6 bases, the J end by 3 bases, with 11 bases between. Here the CDR3 DNA reads TGTGCCAGCAGTTTCTGGGCAGACACCGGGGAGCTGTTTTTT. Protein: CASSFWADTGELFF. Drawing the rest from reference TRBV7-2 and TRBJ2-2, the complete variable domain is GAGVSQSPSNKVTEKGKDVELRCDPISGHTALYWYRQSLGQGLEFLIYFQGNSAPDKSGLPSDRFSAERTGGSVSTLTIQRTQQEDSAVYLCASSFWADTGELFFGEGSRLTVL.

The table lists this clone with a few counts. This rearrangement joins TRBV29-1 to TRBJ2-5; D possibly corresponds to TRBD2 (6 bases). The CDR3 covers 14 residues. Trimming removed 2 bases from V and 4 bases from J, with 14 bases in between. CDR1 is SQVTM, CDR2 ANQGSEA, per germline. CDR3 DNA sequence: TGCAGCGTTGAATGGCCTAGCGCTCGAGAGACCCAGTACTTC. Residues: CSVEWPSARETQYF.

This clone occurred a few times. The chain recombines TRBV2 with TRBJ1-2, with TRBD1 identical over 11 bases. This CDR3 is built from 16 residues. The trim removed 6 bases at V and 6 bases at J, leaving 12 bases unmatched. The V gene's germline CDR1 is SNHLY and CDR2 FYNNEI. Written as DNA, the CDR3 is TGTGCCAGCAGGGTGACCGGGACAGGGGGTGGCGATGGCTACACCTTC. This encodes CASRVTGTGGGDGYTF.

This clone was detected many times. One end of the junction varies from germline; a read error may be responsible. V usage is TRBV10-3 and J usage is TRBJ2-5; 7 nucleotides agree with TRBD1. Looked up from germline, CDR1 is ENHRY and CDR2 is SYGVKD. The CDR3 spans 12 residues. This chain's CDR3 is CAVRGYQETQYF. The CDR3 region has the DNA TGTGCCGTCAGGGGGTACCAAGAGACCCAGTACTTC.

This clone was seen a few times. The rearrangement joins TRBV6-5 to TRBJ2-2; D possibly corresponds to TRBD1 (6 bases). The V end lost 6 bases, the J end lost 6 bases, and 17 bases lay between the germline ends. This CDR3 contains 15 residues. Germline CDR1 and CDR2: MNHEY and SVGAGI. In nucleotides, the CDR3 is TGTGCCAGCAGCCTCGGACAGCCAGGATCCGGGGAGCTGTTTTTT. Protein: CASSLGQPGSGELFF.

The gene calls are TRBV7-2 and TRBJ1-4; 9 bases map to TRBD1. The germline CDR1 and CDR2 sequences are SGHTA and FQGNSA. J lost 3 bases, V lost 4 bases, and 3 bases had no gene match. The CDR3 sequence is 15 residues long. In nucleotides, the CDR3 is TGTGCCAGCAGCTCGGGGACAGGGCCTAATGAAAAACTGTTTTTT. It yields the protein CASSSGTGPNEKLFF.

Concerning this clone itself: This likely traces to a read error, being one base from a far larger clone. The chain has TRBV5-1 and TRBJ2-1; possible D gene TRBD2, 5 bases. Trimming pared 4 bases from V and 4 bases from J, leaving 18 bases between. This CDR3 has 16 residues. Germline CDR1 reads SGHRS; CDR2 reads YFSETQ. For the CDR3, the DNA is TGCGCCAGCAGCAGCACTAGAGGAATTCAGTACAATGAGCAGTTCTTC. This translates into CASSSTRGIQYNEQFF. Full variable domain (rest looked up from reference TRBV5-1 and TRBJ2-1): KAGVTQTPRYLIKTRGQQVTLSCSPISGHRSVSWYQQTPGQGLQFLFEYFSETQRNKGNFPGRFSGRQFSNSRSEMNVSTLELGDSALYLCASSSTRGIQYNEQFFGPGTRLTVL.